This T cell receptor (beta chain) was profiled in a study of regulatory and conventional T cells in RAG deficiency. TCRdb's copy holds only in-frame clones and misses some; the assay was immunoSEQ multiplex PCR. The sample lists more than 40,000 clones, about nine tenths occurring once. The CDR3 extends over 14 amino acids. The germline V gene has CDR1 SGHVS and CDR2 FQNEAQ. Trimming took off 4 bases at V and 3 bases at J, with 10 bases between the two ends. The sorted conventional CD4+ T cells were CD25-low and CD127-high, with genomic DNA sequenced. The same data also contributed to another study, on regulatory T cells. This second study notes: Primers: 52 TRBV forward and 13 TRBJ reverse.

Specimen: CD4+ effector T cells sorted from blood. This sequence was found in a human donor in good health. The J gene is TRBJ2-1, the V gene TRBV7-8; maybe TRBD2 (6 bases). The CDR3 nucleotides are TGTGCCAGCAGCTCAAGCGGGTTCTACAATGAGCAGTTCTTC. Its protein is CASSSSGFYNEQFF.